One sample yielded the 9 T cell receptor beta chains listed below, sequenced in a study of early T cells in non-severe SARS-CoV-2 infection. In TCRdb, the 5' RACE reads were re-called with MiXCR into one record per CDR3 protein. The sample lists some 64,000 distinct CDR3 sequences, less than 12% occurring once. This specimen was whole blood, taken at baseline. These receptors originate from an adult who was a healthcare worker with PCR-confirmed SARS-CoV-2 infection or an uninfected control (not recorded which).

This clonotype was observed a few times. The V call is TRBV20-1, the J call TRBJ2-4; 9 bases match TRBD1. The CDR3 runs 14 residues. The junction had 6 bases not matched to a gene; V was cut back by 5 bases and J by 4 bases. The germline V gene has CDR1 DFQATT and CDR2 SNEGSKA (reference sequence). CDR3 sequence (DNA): TGCAGTGCTGACCAGACAGGGGGGAAAAACATTCAGTACTTC. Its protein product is CSADQTGGKNIQYF.

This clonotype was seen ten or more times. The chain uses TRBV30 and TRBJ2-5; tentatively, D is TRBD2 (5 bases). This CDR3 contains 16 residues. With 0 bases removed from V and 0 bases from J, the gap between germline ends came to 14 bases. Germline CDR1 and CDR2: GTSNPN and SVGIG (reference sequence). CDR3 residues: CAWSVKTWGDQETQYF. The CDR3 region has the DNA TGTGCCTGGAGTGTAAAGACGTGGGGAGACCAAGAGACCCAGTACTTC.

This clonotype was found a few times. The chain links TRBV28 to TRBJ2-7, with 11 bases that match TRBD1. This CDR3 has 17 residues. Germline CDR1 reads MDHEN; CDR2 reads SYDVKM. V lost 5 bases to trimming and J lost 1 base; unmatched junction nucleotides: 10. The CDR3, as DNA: TGTGCCAGCAGTCCAACTGGACAGGGGGCGACTTCCTACGAGCAGTACTTC. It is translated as CASSPTGQGATSYEQYF.

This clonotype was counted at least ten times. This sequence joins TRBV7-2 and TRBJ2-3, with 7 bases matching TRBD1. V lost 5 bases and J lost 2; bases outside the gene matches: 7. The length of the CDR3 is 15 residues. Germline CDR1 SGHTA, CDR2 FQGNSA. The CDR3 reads CASSLNDRVTDTQYF. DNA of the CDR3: TGTGCCAGCAGCCTCAATGACAGGGTCACAGATACGCAGTATTTT.

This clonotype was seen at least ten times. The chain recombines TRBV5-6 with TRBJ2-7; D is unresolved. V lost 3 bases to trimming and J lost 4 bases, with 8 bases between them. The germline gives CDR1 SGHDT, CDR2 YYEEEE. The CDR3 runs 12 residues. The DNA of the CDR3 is TGTGCCAGCAGCTCATACTATTACGAGCAGTACTTC. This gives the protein CASSSYYYEQYF.

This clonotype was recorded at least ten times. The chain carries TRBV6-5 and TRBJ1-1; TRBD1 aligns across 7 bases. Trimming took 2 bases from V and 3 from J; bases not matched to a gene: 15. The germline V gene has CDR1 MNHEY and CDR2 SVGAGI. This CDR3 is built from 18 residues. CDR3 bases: TGTGCCAGCAGTTACGGCCTCACAGGGGCAGTGGGGGACACTGAAGCTTTCTTT. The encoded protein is CASSYGLTGAVGDTEAFF.

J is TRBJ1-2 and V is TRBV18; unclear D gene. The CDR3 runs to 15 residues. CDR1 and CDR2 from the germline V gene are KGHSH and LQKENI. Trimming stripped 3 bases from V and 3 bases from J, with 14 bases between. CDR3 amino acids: CASSPTRDTHYGYTF. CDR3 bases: TGTGCCAGCTCACCGACGAGAGACACACACTATGGCTACACCTTC.

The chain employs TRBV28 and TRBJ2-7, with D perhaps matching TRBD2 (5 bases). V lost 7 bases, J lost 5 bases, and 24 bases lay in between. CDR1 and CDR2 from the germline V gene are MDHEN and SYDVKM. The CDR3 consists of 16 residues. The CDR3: CASTPRELAPRDEQYF. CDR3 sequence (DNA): TGTGCCAGCACCCCTAGGGAGCTTGCCCCTCGAGACGAGCAGTACTTC.

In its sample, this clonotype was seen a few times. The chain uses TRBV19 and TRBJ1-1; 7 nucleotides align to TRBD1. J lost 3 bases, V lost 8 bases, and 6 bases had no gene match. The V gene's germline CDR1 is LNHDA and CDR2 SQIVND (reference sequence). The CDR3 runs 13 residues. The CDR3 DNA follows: TGTGCCAGTCCGGGACAGAGTGACACTGAAGCTTTCTTT. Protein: CASPGQSDTEAFF.